These T cell receptor beta chains were read from a single sample in a study of blood T cells in healthy people across ages. TCRdb analysed the 5' RACE reads with MiXCR anew, one entry per CDR3 protein. The sample contains roughly 1.6 million distinct CDR3 sequences, roughly 32% of which appear only once. The sample comprised blood. The source is a woman under 40 in good health. Both conserved end residues are part of each CDR3. Each record gives: clone size, J gene, V gene, D gene, CDR3 protein, CDR3 DNA. The D gene is left open where the match is weak. Clone size is stated in some rows and not others, as once, few, many or a class when expanded.

size: many
J: TRBJ2-7
V: TRBV29-1
D: -
CDR3: CSVGRVREQYF
DNA: TGCAGCGTGGGCCGGGTTCGCGAGCAGTACTTC

size: few
J: TRBJ2-3
V: TRBV12-3/TRBV12-4
D: -
CDR3: CASSFSAKSTDTQYF
DNA: TGTGCCAGCAGTTTCTCCGCCAAAAGCACAGATACGCAGTATTTT

size: -
J: TRBJ1-1
V: TRBV27
D: -
CDR3: CASSYVGGSEAFF
DNA: TGTGCCAGCAGTTATGTGGGGGGCTCTGAAGCTTTCTTT

size: few
J: TRBJ1-1
V: TRBV29-1
D: TRBD1
CDR3: CSVHLPGQLNTEAFF
DNA: TGCAGCGTCCATCTGCCGGGACAGTTGAACACTGAAGCTTTCTTT

size: -
J: TRBJ2-4
V: TRBV11-2
D: TRBD2
CDR3: CASSLVTSSKNIQYF
DNA: TGTGCCAGCAGCTTAGTGACTAGCTCCAAAAACATTCAGTACTTC

size: -
J: TRBJ1-2
V: TRBV7-9
D: TRBD1
CDR3: CASSKQGAYGYTF
DNA: TGTGCCAGCAGCAAACAGGGGGCATATGGCTACACCTTC

size: few
J: TRBJ1-6
V: TRBV5-1
D: TRBD1
CDR3: CASSLNLLGTEWNSPLHF
DNA: TGCGCCAGCAGCTTAAATCTGTTGGGGACAGAATGGAATTCACCCCTCCACTTT

size: few
J: TRBJ2-3
V: TRBV9
D: TRBD2
CDR3: CASSRTGTSYGTDTQYF
DNA: TGTGCCAGCAGCAGAACCGGGACTAGTTATGGCACAGATACGCAGTATTTT

size: few
J: TRBJ1-4
V: TRBV29-1
D: -
CDR3: CSVALRVTNEKLFF
DNA: TGCAGCGTTGCCCTCAGGGTTACTAATGAAAAACTGTTTTTT

size: few
J: TRBJ1-1
V: TRBV29-1
D: -
CDR3: CSELRVGMNTEAFF
DNA: TGCAGCGAGCTCAGGGTTGGGATGAACACTGAAGCTTTCTTT

size: -
J: TRBJ2-1
V: TRBV7-9
D: -
CDR3: CASSSSRSQGSSYNEQFF
DNA: TGTGCCAGCAGCTCCTCAAGATCACAGGGAAGCTCCTACAATGAGCAGTTCTTC

size: -
J: TRBJ2-1
V: TRBV20-1
D: TRBD1
CDR3: CSARFAGTGGNEQFF
DNA: TGCAGTGCTAGATTCGCCGGGACAGGGGGCAATGAGCAGTTCTTC

size: -
J: TRBJ2-5
V: TRBV2
D: -
CDR3: CASSLGGPIQYF
DNA: TGTGCCAGCAGTCTCGGGGGACCGATCCAGTACTTC

size: -
J: TRBJ2-7
V: TRBV20-1
D: TRBD1
CDR3: CSARKGQGYEQYF
DNA: TGCAGTGCTAGAAAGGGACAGGGATACGAGCAGTACTTC

size: once
J: TRBJ2-1
V: TRBV19
D: -
CDR3: CASRLKHFSYNEQFF
DNA: TGTGCCAGTAGGCTTAAACATTTCTCCTACAATGAGCAGTTCTTC

size: many
J: TRBJ2-2
V: TRBV11-2
D: -
CDR3: CASSTDTGERFF
DNA: TGTGCCAGCAGCACCGACACCGGGGAGCGGTTTTTT

size: -
J: TRBJ2-3
V: TRBV7-3
D: -
CDR3: CASSPGLRPDTQYF
DNA: TGTGCCAGCAGCCCGGGACTCCGCCCAGATACGCAGTATTTT

size: -
J: TRBJ2-1
V: TRBV20-1
D: TRBD2
CDR3: CSAVAGAPLSSTYNEQFF
DNA: TGCAGTGCTGTAGCGGGGGCTCCCCTTTCCAGTACCTACAATGAGCAGTTCTTC

size: -
J: TRBJ1-1
V: TRBV9
D: -
CDR3: CASSVEGTPTMNTEAFF
DNA: TGTGCCAGCAGCGTAGAGGGGACTCCGACAATGAACACTGAAGCTTTCTTT

size: -
J: TRBJ1-3
V: TRBV7-9
D: -
CDR3: CASSSTTGSGNTIYF
DNA: TGTGCCAGCAGCTCAACGACTGGCTCTGGAAACACCATATATTTT

size: -
J: TRBJ1-2
V: TRBV7-2
D: TRBD1
CDR3: CASSPGYGRGHQANYGYTF
DNA: TGTGCCAGCAGCCCCGGGTATGGCAGGGGGCACCAAGCTAACTATGGCTACACCTTC

size: -
J: TRBJ1-1
V: TRBV28
D: -
CDR3: CASLEFKGVGRNTEAFF
DNA: TGTGCCAGCCTGGAATTTAAGGGCGTAGGGCGGAACACTGAAGCTTTCTTT

size: many
J: TRBJ2-7
V: TRBV29-1
D: TRBD2
CDR3: CSVDGLADEQYF
DNA: TGCAGCGTCGATGGACTAGCGGACGAGCAGTACTTC

size: -
J: TRBJ2-1
V: TRBV10-2
D: -
CDR3: CASSRAASQPNDEQFF
DNA: TGCGCCAGCAGCCGGGCCGCCTCCCAACCCAACGATGAGCAGTTCTTC

size: many
J: TRBJ1-2
V: TRBV29-1
D: -
CDR3: CSAYGSQGYTF
DNA: TGCAGCGCCTATGGCAGCCAGGGCTACACCTTC

size: -
J: TRBJ2-7
V: TRBV7-8
D: TRBD1
CDR3: CASTFFVGTGIIEQYF
DNA: TGTGCCAGCACCTTCTTTGTTGGGACAGGGATCATCGAGCAGTACTTC

size: -
J: TRBJ2-6
V: TRBV18
D: -
CDR3: CASSPRNGANVLTF
DNA: TGTGCCAGCTCACCACGAAATGGGGCCAACGTCCTGACTTTC

size: -
J: TRBJ2-3
V: TRBV12-3/TRBV12-4
D: -
CDR3: CASSPTTQADTQYF
DNA: TGTGCCAGCAGCCCAACCACCCAGGCCGATACGCAGTATTTT

size: few
J: TRBJ2-1
V: TRBV19
D: -
CDR3: CASSPGYHEQFF
DNA: TGTGCCAGTAGTCCAGGGTACCATGAGCAGTTCTTC

size: few
J: TRBJ1-5
V: TRBV7-6
D: -
CDR3: CASSWDSRAGKNQPQHF
DNA: TGTGCCAGCAGCTGGGATAGCCGGGCCGGGAAAAATCAGCCCCAGCATTTT

size: -
J: TRBJ2-1
V: TRBV5-5
D: -
CDR3: CASSLGEGFVNEQFF
DNA: TGTGCCAGCAGCTTGGGAGAGGGCTTTGTGAATGAGCAGTTCTTC

size: -
J: TRBJ2-7
V: TRBV20-1
D: TRBD1
CDR3: CSARTGPREQYF
DNA: TGCAGTGCCAGGACAGGGCCTCGCGAGCAGTACTTC

size: few
J: TRBJ2-1
V: TRBV11-2
D: -
CDR3: CASSQRRDHYNEQFF
DNA: TGTGCCAGCAGCCAAAGACGGGACCACTACAATGAGCAGTTCTTC

size: -
J: TRBJ1-2
V: TRBV24-1
D: -
CDR3: CATSDPLDKIYGYTF
DNA: TGTGCCACCAGTGATCCCCTGGACAAAATCTATGGCTACACCTTC

size: -
J: TRBJ2-3
V: TRBV10-3
D: TRBD2
CDR3: CAIRGLWTSGTPGTQYF
DNA: TGTGCCATCAGAGGTCTGTGGACTAGCGGGACCCCCGGTACGCAGTATTTT

size: few
J: TRBJ2-5
V: TRBV6-5
D: -
CDR3: CVSSYFGDETQYF
DNA: TGTGTCAGCAGTTACTTTGGGGACGAGACCCAGTACTTC

size: few
J: TRBJ2-3
V: TRBV7-3
D: TRBD2
CDR3: CASSLEGTSGGQIGGTQYF
DNA: TGTGCCAGCAGCTTAGAGGGGACTAGCGGGGGACAGATAGGAGGTACGCAGTATTTT

size: few
J: TRBJ2-1
V: TRBV15
D: TRBD2
CDR3: CATSRDKLAAYNEQFF
DNA: TGTGCCACCAGCAGAGATAAACTAGCGGCCTACAATGAGCAGTTCTTC

size: -
J: TRBJ2-3
V: TRBV9
D: TRBD2
CDR3: CASSVGGTSRTQYF
DNA: TGTGCCAGCAGCGTGGGGGGGACTAGCCGTACGCAGTATTTT

size: -
J: TRBJ1-5
V: TRBV6-2/TRBV6-3
D: -
CDR3: CASSSRRDFSNQPQHF
DNA: TGTGCCAGCAGTTCACGCAGGGATTTCAGCAATCAGCCCCAGCATTTT

size: -
J: TRBJ2-2
V: TRBV20-1
D: -
CDR3: CSARGPKATGELFF
DNA: TGCAGTGCCAGAGGACCCAAGGCCACCGGGGAGCTGTTTTTT

size: -
J: TRBJ2-7
V: TRBV6-5
D: -
CDR3: CASSPGPNSYEQYF
DNA: TGTGCCAGCAGCCCGGGACCCAACTCCTACGAGCAGTACTTC

size: few
J: TRBJ2-7
V: TRBV29-1
D: -
CDR3: CSVYLQPGSYEQYF
DNA: TGCAGCGTTTACCTACAACCGGGTTCCTACGAGCAGTACTTC

size: -
J: TRBJ2-3
V: TRBV9
D: -
CDR3: CASSVEGVRDTQYF
DNA: TGTGCCAGCAGCGTAGAGGGAGTCAGGGATACGCAGTATTTT

size: many
J: TRBJ1-1
V: TRBV5-1
D: TRBD1
CDR3: CASSLRGQGNTEAFF
DNA: TGTGCCAGCAGTTTGAGGGGACAGGGGAACACTGAAGCTTTCTTT

size: -
J: TRBJ2-5
V: TRBV5-1
D: -
CDR3: CASRLLTGNYGQYF
DNA: TGCGCCAGCAGATTATTAACAGGGAACTACGGGCAGTACTTC

size: few
J: TRBJ1-2
V: TRBV9
D: TRBD1
CDR3: CASSGEDRLGGYTF
DNA: TGTGCCAGCAGCGGAGAGGACAGGCTGGGAGGCTACACCTTC

size: -
J: TRBJ2-5
V: TRBV27
D: TRBD2
CDR3: CASSLRLAEKQETQYF
DNA: TGTGCCAGCAGTTTAAGACTAGCGGAAAAACAAGAGACCCAGTACTTC

size: -
J: TRBJ2-5
V: TRBV21-1
D: -
CDR3: CASSNMIRRGRIQETQYF
DNA: TGTGCCAGCAGCAATATGATCCGGCGCGGGAGGATCCAAGAGACCCAGTACTTC

size: many
J: TRBJ2-7
V: TRBV15
D: -
CDR3: CATSRDPKGEQYF
DNA: TGTGCCACCAGCAGAGACCCCAAGGGAGAGCAGTACTTC

size: -
J: TRBJ2-7
V: TRBV12-3/TRBV12-4
D: -
CDR3: CASSDRGGGYGQYF
DNA: TGTGCCAGCAGTGACCGCGGAGGTGGGTACGGGCAGTACTTC

size: few
J: TRBJ2-7
V: TRBV5-1
D: TRBD1
CDR3: CASSYRDRDPNEQYF
DNA: TGCGCCAGCAGCTATCGGGACAGGGACCCTAACGAGCAGTACTTC

size: few
J: TRBJ2-1
V: TRBV6-1
D: -
CDR3: CAISRVRVYSEQFF
DNA: TGTGCCATCTCGAGGGTGAGGGTTTACAGTGAGCAGTTCTTC

size: few
J: TRBJ2-3
V: TRBV5-1
D: -
CDR3: CASSLRAVPDTQYF
DNA: TGCGCCAGCAGCTTGAGAGCTGTTCCAGATACGCAGTATTTT

size: -
J: TRBJ2-1
V: TRBV14
D: -
CDR3: CASSSVIHEQFF
DNA: TGTGCCAGCAGCTCCGTGATACATGAGCAGTTCTTC

size: many
J: TRBJ1-5
V: TRBV27
D: -
CDR3: CASSPYSNQPQHF
DNA: TGTGCCAGCTCCCCCTATAGCAATCAGCCCCAGCATTTT

size: -
J: TRBJ1-2
V: TRBV3-1
D: TRBD1
CDR3: CASSLAGTAIKLGYGYTF
DNA: TGTGCCAGCAGCCTAGCCGGGACAGCGATTAAGTTAGGCTATGGCTACACCTTC